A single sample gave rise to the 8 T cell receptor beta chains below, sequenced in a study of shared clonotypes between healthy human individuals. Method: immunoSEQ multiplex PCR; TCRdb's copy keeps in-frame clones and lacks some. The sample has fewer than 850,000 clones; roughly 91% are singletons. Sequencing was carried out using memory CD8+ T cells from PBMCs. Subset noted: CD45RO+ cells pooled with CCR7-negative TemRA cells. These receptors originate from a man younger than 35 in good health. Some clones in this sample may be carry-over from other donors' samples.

CDR3 loop: CASSTKGTGNPYEQYF. DNA of the CDR3: TGTGCCAGCAGCACCAAGGGGACAGGTAACCCTTACGAGCAGTACTTC. V and J are TRBV16 and TRBJ2-7; 8 bases line up with TRBD1. CDR1 and CDR2 (germline): KGHSY, FQNENV. This CDR3 is 16 amino acids long. Trimming took 5 bases from V and 4 from J; bases not matched to a gene: 13.

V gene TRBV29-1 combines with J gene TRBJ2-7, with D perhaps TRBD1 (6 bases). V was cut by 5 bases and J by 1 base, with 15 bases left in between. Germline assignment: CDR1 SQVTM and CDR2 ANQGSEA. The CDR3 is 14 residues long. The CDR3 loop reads CSVRSEGTSYEQYF. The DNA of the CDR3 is TGCAGCGTTCGGTCCGAGGGGACATCCTACGAGCAGTACTTC.

DNA of the CDR3: TGTGCCAGCAGCAACCTAGGGGAGACCCAGTACTTC. Residues: CASSNLGETQYF. The chain uses TRBV11-2 and TRBJ2-5; unclear D gene. CDR1 SGHAT and CDR2 FQNNGV come from the germline V gene. The length of the CDR3 is 12 residues. Trimming pared 5 bases from V and 5 bases from J, leaving 9 bases between.

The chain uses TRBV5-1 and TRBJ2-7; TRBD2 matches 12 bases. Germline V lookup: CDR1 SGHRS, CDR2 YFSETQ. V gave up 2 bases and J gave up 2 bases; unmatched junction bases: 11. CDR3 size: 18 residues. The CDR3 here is CASSFRPVLAGGPYEQYF. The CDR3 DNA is TGCGCCAGCAGCTTCCGCCCTGTTCTAGCGGGAGGGCCCTACGAGCAGTACTTC.

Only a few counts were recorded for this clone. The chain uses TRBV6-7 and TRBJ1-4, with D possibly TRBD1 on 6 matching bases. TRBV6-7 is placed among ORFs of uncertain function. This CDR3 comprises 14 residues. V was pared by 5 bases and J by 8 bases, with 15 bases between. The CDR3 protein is CASSPLGGKEKLFF. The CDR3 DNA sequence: TGTGCCAGCAGTCCTCTGGGGGGCAAGGAAAAACTGTTTTTT.

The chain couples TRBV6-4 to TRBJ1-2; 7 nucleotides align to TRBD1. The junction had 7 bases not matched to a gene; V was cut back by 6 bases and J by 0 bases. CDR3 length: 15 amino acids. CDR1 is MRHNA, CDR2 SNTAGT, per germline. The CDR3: CASRGDRDPNYGYTF. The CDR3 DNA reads TGTGCCAGCAGAGGCGACAGGGACCCTAACTATGGCTACACCTTC.

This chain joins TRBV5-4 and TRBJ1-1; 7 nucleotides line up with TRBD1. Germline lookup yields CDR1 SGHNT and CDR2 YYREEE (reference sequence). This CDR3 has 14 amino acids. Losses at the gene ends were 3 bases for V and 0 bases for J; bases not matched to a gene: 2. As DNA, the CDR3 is TGTGCCAGCAGCTCAGACAGGGTGAACACTGAAGCTTTCTTT. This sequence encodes CASSSDRVNTEAFF.

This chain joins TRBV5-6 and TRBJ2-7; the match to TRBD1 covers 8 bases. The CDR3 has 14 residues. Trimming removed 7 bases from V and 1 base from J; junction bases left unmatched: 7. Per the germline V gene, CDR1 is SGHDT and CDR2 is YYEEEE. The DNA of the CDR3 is TGTGCCAGCGGCGCGGGACAGGAGTCCTACGAGCAGTACTTC. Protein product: CASGAGQESYEQYF.